This entry concerns a single T cell receptor (beta chain). The entry originates in a study of blood T cell repertoires in COVID-19. Study summary: Italy, Spain and the United States were the sources of the convalescent and acute COVID-19 samples.

Germline CDR1 MDHEN, CDR2 SYDVKM. The V gene end was trimmed by 6 bases and the J gene end by 3 bases; junction bases not matched to a gene: 8. This CDR3 is built from 15 residues. In the original analysis: Quantification of nucleated cells was approximated via reference gene primer amplification. The data were produced by immunoSEQ multiplex PCR, yet TCRdb's version contains in-frame clones alone and is incomplete. D and trimming come from the DNA, and the V and J calls and clone size come from that table. The sample lists a few hundred thousand clones; roughly 84% were seen once. The receptor comes from a man aged 45 to 65 with active or convalescent COVID-19. The chain has TRBV28 and TRBJ1-5; 7 bases are shared with TRBD1. The sample taken for sequencing was peripheral blood. CDR3 in amino acids: CASSPTGTVNQPQHF. The DNA for the CDR3 is TGTGCCAGCAGCCCGACCGGGACAGTCAATCAGCCCCAGCATTTT.